This TCR beta chain comes out of a study of T cell responses to AZD1222 COVID-19 vaccine. The CDR3 contains 17 residues. V was trimmed by 4 bases and J by 0 bases, leaving 16 bases between them. The V gene's germline CDR1 is LGHNA and CDR2 YSLEER. The repertoire was sequenced with immunoSEQ multiplex PCR; TCRdb's copy has only in-frame clones and lacks some. The data hold 180,000 or so clones, with about 91% observed a single time. This receptor was identified in an adult who received the AZD1222 COVID-19 vaccine. Sequencing used peripheral blood, obtained 28 days after the second AZD1222 dose. This chain joins TRBV4-3 and TRBJ2-1; D may be TRBD2 (6 bases). CDR3 nucleotides: TGCGCCAGCAGCCTTACGGAAGTAGCGGACTCCTACAATGAGCAGTTCTTC. Translation: CASSLTEVADSYNEQFF.